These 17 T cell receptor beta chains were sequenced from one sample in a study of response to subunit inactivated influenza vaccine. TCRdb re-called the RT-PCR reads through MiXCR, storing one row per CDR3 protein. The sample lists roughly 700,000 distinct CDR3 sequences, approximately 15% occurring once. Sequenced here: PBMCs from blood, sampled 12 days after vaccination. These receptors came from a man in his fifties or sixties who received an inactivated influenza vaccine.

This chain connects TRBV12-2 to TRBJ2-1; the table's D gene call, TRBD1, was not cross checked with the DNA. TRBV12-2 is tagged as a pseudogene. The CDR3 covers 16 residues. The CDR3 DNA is TGTGCAAGTCGCCGAATTACCGGGACAGGGAACAATGAGCAGTTCTTC. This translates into CASRRITGTGNNEQFF.

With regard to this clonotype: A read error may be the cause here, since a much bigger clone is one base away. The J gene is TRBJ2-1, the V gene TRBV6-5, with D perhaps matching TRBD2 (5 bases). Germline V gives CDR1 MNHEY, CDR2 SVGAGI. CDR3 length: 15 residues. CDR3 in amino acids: CDSSFEGIFYNEQFF. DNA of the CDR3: TGTGACAGCAGTTTTGAGGGAATTTTCTACAATGAGCAGTTCTTC.

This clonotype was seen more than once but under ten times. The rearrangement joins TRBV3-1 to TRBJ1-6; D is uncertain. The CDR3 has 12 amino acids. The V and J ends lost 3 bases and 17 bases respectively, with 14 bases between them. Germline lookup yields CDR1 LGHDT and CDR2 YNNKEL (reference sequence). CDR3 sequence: CASSHEGRAIHF. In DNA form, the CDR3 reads TGTGCCAGCAGCCACGAAGGACGGGCTATCCACTTT.

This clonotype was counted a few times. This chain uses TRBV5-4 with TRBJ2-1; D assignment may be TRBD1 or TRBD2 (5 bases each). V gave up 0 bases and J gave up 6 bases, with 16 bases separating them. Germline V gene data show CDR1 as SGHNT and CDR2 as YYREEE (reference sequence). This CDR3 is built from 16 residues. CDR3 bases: TGTGCCAGCAGCTTGGGTCTGGGGGTGGCAATCAATGAGCAGTTCTTC. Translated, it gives CASSLGLGVAINEQFF.

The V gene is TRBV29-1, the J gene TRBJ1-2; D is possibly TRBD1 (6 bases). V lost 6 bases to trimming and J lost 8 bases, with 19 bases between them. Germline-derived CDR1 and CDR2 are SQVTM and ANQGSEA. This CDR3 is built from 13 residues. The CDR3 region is CSVNEGDLGGYTF. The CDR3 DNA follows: TGCAGCGTCAATGAGGGGGACTTGGGGGGCTACACCTTC.

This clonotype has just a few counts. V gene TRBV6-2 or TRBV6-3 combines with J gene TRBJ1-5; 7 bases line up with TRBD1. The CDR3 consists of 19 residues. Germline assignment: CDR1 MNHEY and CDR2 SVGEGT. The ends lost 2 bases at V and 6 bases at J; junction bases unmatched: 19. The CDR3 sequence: CASSYGDSTDRRLSQPQHF. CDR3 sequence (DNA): TGTGCCAGCAGTTACGGGGACAGTACTGACCGGCGCCTCTCTCAGCCCCAGCATTTT.

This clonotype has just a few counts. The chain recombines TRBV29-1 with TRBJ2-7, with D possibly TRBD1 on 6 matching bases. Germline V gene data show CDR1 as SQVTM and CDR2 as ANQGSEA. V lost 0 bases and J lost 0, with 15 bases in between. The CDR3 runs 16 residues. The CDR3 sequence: CSVEEAFGQFSYEQYF. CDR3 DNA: TGCAGCGTTGAAGAAGCTTTCGGACAGTTCTCCTACGAGCAGTACTTC.

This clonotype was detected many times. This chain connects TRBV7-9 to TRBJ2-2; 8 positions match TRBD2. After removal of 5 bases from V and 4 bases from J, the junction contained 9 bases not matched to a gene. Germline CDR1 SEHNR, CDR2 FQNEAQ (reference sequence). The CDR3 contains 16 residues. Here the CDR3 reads CASSRGLVKGTGELFF. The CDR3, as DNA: TGTGCCAGCAGCCGGGGACTAGTTAAAGGCACCGGGGAGCTGTTTTTT. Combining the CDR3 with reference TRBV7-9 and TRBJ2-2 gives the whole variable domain DTGVSQNPRHKITKRGQNVTFRCDPISEHNRLYWYRQTLGQGPEFLTYFQNEAQLEKSRLLSDRFSAERPKGSFSTLEIQRTEQGDSAMYLCASSRGLVKGTGELFFGEGSRLTVL.

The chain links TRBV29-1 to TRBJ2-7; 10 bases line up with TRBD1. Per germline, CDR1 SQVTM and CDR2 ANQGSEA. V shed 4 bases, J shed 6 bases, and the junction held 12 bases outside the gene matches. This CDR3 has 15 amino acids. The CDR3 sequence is CSVGAPPGTGVEQYF. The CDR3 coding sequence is TGCAGCGTTGGCGCACCTCCCGGGACAGGGGTCGAGCAGTACTTC.

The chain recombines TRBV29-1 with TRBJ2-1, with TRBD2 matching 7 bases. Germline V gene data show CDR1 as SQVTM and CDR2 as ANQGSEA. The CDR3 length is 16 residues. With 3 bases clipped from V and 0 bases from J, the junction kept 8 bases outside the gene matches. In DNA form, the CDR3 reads TGCAGCGTTGATAGCGGGTTGACGAGCTCCTACAATGAGCAGTTCTTC. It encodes CSVDSGLTSSYNEQFF.

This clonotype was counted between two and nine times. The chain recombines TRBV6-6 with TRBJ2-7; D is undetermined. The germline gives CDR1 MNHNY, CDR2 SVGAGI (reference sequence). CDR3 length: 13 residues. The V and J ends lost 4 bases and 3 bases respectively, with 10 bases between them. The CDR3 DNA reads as TGTGCCAGCAGTTCCCAGATATTCTACGAGCAGTACTTC. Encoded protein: CASSSQIFYEQYF.

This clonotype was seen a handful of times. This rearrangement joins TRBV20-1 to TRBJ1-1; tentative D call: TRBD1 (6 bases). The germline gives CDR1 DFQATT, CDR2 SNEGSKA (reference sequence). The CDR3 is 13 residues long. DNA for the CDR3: TGCAGACCCGATCGGGGCAGGGGAACTGAAGCTTTCTTT. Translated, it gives CRPDRGRGTEAFF.

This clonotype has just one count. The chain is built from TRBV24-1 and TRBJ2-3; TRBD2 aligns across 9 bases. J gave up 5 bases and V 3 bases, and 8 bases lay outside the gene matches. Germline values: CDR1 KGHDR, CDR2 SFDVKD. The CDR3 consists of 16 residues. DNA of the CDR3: TGTGCCACCAGTGATAGGGCGGGAGGGCGCGGAGATACGCAGTATTTT. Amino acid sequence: CATSDRAGGRGDTQYF.

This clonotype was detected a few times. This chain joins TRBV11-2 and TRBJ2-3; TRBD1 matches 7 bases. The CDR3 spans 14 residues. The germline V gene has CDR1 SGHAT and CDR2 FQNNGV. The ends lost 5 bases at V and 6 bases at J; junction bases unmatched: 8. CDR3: CASSQGQNYDTQYF. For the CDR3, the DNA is TGTGCCAGCAGCCAGGGACAGAATTATGATACGCAGTATTTT.

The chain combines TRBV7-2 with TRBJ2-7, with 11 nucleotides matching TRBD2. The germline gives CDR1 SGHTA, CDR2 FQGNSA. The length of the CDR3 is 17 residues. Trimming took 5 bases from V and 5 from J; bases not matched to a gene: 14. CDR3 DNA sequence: TGTGCCAGCAGCATGACTAGCGGGGACCATCTTGAGGACGAGCAGTACTTC. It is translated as CASSMTSGDHLEDEQYF.

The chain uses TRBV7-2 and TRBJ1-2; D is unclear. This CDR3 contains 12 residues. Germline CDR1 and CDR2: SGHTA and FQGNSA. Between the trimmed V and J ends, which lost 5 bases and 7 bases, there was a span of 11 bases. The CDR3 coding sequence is TGTGCCAGCAGCACGGCGGGCTTTGGCTACACCTTC. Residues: CASSTAGFGYTF.

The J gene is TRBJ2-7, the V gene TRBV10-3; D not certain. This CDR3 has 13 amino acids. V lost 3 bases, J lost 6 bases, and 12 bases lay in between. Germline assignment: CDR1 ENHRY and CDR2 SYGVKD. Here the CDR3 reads CAISDSRSGEQYF. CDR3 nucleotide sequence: TGTGCCATCAGTGATTCCCGTTCCGGCGAGCAGTACTTC.